This T cell receptor (beta chain) was recorded in a study of cytotoxic CD8 clonotypes in ibrutinib-treated CLL (dated by TCRdb to 2020 to 2023). Describing the broader study: The cohort included about 15 treatment-naive and approximately eleven relapsed/refractory patients; about 17 were IGHV unmutated. Responses were partial in some 24 patients and complete in 2; after median around 66 months follow-up, approximately 15 stayed in remission and some twelve progressed. Response samples were obtained after a median of approximately twelve months of treatment, with a range of roughly 6 to 40 months. Samples averaged 255,043 productive templates and 94,082 productive rearrangements. Longitudinal samples were available for about 30% of the roughly 90 trial participants. Cryopreserved peripheral blood mononuclear cells were obtained prior to treatment, at the time of response, and at either disease progression or sustained remission. What the work shows at the level of the full study, not this receptor alone: Clonality rose at ibrutinib response, remained stable during sustained remission, and dropped back toward baseline at progression. Public clonotypes were rare and either shrank or stayed stable during treatment, and the rise in clonality at ibrutinib response reflected expansion of private clonotypes. At baseline, clonality was higher than in age-matched healthy donors and showed a strong correlation with circulating CD8+ T-cell counts. Sampling times were not matched between patients in sustained remission and patients whose disease was progressing, and lymph node repertoires were not examined.

The goal of deep resolution MiSeq sequencing was a depth between 1 in 1 million and 1 in 200,000 T cells, and coverage averaged 10x per clonotype. The immunoSEQ hsTCRB Kit was used to generate TCR beta libraries. On the study's bioinformatics: The data were analyzed with ImmunoSEQ Analyzer and ImmunoSEQ Data Assistant, and V, D and J gene assignments followed IMGT definitions. Clonality, which ranges from 0 to 1, was calculated by subtracting the normalized Shannon entropy of productive rearrangement frequencies from one. Public clonotype analysis was restricted to overrepresented clonotypes comprising at least 0.05% of each patient's repertoire. Roughly 13 repertoires from age-matched healthy donors, obtained from immuneACCESS, served as clonality controls. TCRdb stores this immuneACCESS table with in-frame sequences only. Part of the clones is absent; in the studies checked, under half of the shortfall reflects unresolved V genes, and no reason is known for the rest. Clone size and the V and J calls come from that table; the DNA yielded D and trimming. The sample data list some 7,000 clones, and 65% to 85% of these were observed just once. Approximately 3.9% of the sample is held by the ten biggest clonotypes.

At the junction V is shortened by 7 bases and J by 6 bases, with 12 bases in between. The CDR1 and CDR2 encoded by the germline V gene (reference sequence) are MNHNY and SVGAGI. Including the terminal cysteine and phenylalanine, the CDR3 comprises 13 residues. Here the CDR3 DNA is all that survives: 39 bases in frame from base 1. Around 2 micrograms of genomic DNA were extracted from cryopreserved PBMCs for TCR beta library preparation. Longitudinal blood samples from CLL patients on ibrutinib monotherapy underwent high-throughput TCR beta sequencing. The patients took part in an open-label, single-center phase 2 trial of ibrutinib monotherapy. Concerning this clone: Its antigen has not been determined. No much larger clonotype is one base removed from it; base qualities were not supplied.

Sample: PBMCs, taken before ibrutinib treatment. The clonotype originates from a human donor with chronic lymphocytic leukemia. The chain was built from TRBV6-6 and TRBJ2-2, with the D gene call left open. The CDR3 corresponds to CASNQNRPGELFF. The bases read TGTGCCAGCAATCAAAACCGCCCCGGGGAGCTGTTTTTT.